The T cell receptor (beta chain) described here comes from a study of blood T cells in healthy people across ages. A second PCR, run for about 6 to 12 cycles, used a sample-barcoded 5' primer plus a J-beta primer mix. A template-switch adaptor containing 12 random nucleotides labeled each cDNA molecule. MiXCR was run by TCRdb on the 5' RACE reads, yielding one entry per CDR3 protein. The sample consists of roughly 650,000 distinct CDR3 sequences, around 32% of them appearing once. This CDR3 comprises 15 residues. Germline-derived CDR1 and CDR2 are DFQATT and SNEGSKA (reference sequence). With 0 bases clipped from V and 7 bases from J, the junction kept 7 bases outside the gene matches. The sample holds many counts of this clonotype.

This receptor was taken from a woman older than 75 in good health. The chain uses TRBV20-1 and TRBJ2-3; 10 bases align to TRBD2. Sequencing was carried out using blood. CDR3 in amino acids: CSARESGGARYTQYF. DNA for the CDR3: TGCAGTGCTAGAGAAAGCGGGGGGGCCAGGTATACGCAGTATTTT.